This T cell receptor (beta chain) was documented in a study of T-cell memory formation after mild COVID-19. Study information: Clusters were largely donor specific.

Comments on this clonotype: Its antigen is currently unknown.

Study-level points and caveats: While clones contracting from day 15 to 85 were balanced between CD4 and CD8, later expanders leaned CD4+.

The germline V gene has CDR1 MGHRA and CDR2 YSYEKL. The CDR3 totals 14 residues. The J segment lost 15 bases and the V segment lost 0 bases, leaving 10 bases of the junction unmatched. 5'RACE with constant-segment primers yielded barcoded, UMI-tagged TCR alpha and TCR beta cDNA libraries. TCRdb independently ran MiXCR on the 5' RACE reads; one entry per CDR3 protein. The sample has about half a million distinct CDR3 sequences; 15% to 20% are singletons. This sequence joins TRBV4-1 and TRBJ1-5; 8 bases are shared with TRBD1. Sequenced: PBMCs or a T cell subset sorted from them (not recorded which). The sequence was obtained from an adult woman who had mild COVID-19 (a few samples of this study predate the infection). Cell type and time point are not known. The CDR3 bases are TGCGCCAGCAGCCAAGATGTACAGGGGGGGACTGGGCATTTT. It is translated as CASSQDVQGGTGHF.